The 26 T cell receptor beta chains given below trace back to one sample, sequenced in a study of cytomegalovirus exposure and HLA in healthy donors. Primers included in the PCR were 60 Vbeta and 13 Jbeta primers. Here immunoSEQ multiplex PCR was the method, and the copy in TCRdb shows in-frame clones only, minus some. The profile shows 150,000 to 200,000 clones, around 77% of them singletons. The sequenced sample was PBMCs. These receptors came from a woman in her 30s in good health and CMV-seronegative.

This clone was seen a few times. The chain couples TRBV9 to TRBJ2-7, with 9 bases identical to TRBD2. The junction had 4 bases not matched to a gene; V was cut back by 3 bases and J by 6 bases. The CDR3 has 13 amino acids. Germline V CDR1 and CDR2: SGDLS, YYNGEE. The CDR3 DNA is TGTGCCAGCAGCGAGGGACTAGCCGCCGAGCAGTACTTC. It translates to CASSEGLAAEQYF.

About this clone: Other DNA sequences in this sample translate to the same CDR3. The V call is TRBV28, the J call TRBJ2-7, with 7 bases that match TRBD1. The V gene end was trimmed by 5 bases and the J gene end by 2 bases; junction bases not matched to a gene: 6. The CDR3 is 14 residues long. CDR1 MDHEN and CDR2 SYDVKM come from the germline V gene. The CDR3 loop is CASSLPGQPYEQYF. The CDR3 DNA sequence: TGTGCCAGCAGTCTACCGGGACAGCCCTACGAGCAGTACTTC.

The chain combines TRBV18 with TRBJ2-7; 8 bases map to TRBD1. Unmatched junction bases numbered 7, after V lost 2 bases and J lost 4 bases. This CDR3 is 15 amino acids long. CDR1 KGHSH and CDR2 LQKENI come from the germline V gene. CDR3 residues: CASSPEDRVSYEQYF. The CDR3 DNA follows: TGTGCCAGCTCACCAGAGGACAGGGTTTCTTACGAGCAGTACTTC.

The gene calls are TRBV9 and TRBJ2-3; 10 bases are shared with TRBD1. This CDR3 region has 16 residues. From germline, CDR1 is SGDLS and CDR2 YYNGEE. With 3 bases clipped from V and 5 bases from J, the junction kept 9 bases outside the gene matches. The CDR3 DNA follows: TGTGCCAGCAGCGCCCGACAGGGGGCGGTCGGAGATACGCAGTATTTT. Encoded protein: CASSARQGAVGDTQYF.

V usage is TRBV4-3 and J usage is TRBJ2-7, with TRBD2 matching over 10 bases. Germline assignment: CDR1 LGHNA and CDR2 YSLEER. The V gene end was trimmed by 1 base and the J gene end by 0 bases; junction bases not matched to a gene: 3. CDR3 length equals 16 residues. The CDR3 bases are TGCGCCAGCAGCCAAGTACTAGCGGGAACCTCCTACGAGCAGTACTTC. Its translation is CASSQVLAGTSYEQYF.

This clone occurred a few times. CDR3 residues: CASSFGGVTYNEQFF. DNA for the CDR3: TGCGCCAGCAGCTTCGGCGGCGTAACCTACAATGAGCAGTTCTTC. This chain joins TRBV5-1 and TRBJ2-1; D remains ambiguous. This CDR3 contains 15 residues. V gave up 2 bases and J gave up 2 bases, with 11 bases separating them. Germline CDR1 and CDR2: SGHRS and YFSETQ.

The gene calls are TRBV2 and TRBJ1-2, with D tentatively TRBD1 (6 bases). Trimming took 4 bases from V and 1 from J, leaving 13 bases between them. The CDR3 has 15 residues. Looked up from germline, CDR1 is SNHLY and CDR2 is FYNNEI. CDR3 amino acids: CASSGSAGVNYGYTF. The CDR3 DNA reads as TGTGCCAGCAGTGGGTCGGCAGGGGTTAACTATGGCTACACCTTC. Full variable domain (outside the CDR3, taken from reference TRBV2 and TRBJ1-2): EPEVTQTPSHQVTQMGQEVILRCVPISNHLYFYWYRQILGQKVEFLVSFYNNEISEKSEIFDDQFSVERPDGSNFTLKIRSTKLEDSAMYFCASSGSAGVNYGYTFGSGTRLTVV.

V usage is TRBV9 and J usage is TRBJ2-3, with D perhaps TRBD1 (5 bases). Trimming left V 6 bases short and J 6 bases short, with 20 bases between. Germline lookup yields CDR1 SGDLS and CDR2 YYNGEE. This CDR3 is built from 15 residues. Here the CDR3 reads CASKGFPHSGDTQYF. CDR3 sequence (DNA): TGTGCCAGCAAGGGGTTCCCCCACTCCGGGGATACGCAGTATTTT.

CDR3 nucleotides: TGCAGCGTTGCACTCACAGGGAACGGGGAGCTGTTTTTT. This encodes CSVALTGNGELFF. The V gene is TRBV29-1, the J gene TRBJ2-2; possibly TRBD1 for D (6 bases). V dropped 4 bases and J dropped 7 bases, with 13 bases sitting between them. CDR1 and CDR2 from the germline V gene are SQVTM and ANQGSEA. CDR3 length: 13 amino acids.

The chain has TRBV7-3 and TRBJ2-7, with 9 nucleotides matching TRBD2. Germline V gene sequence: CDR1 SGHTA, CDR2 FQGTGA. The CDR3 runs 14 residues. V trimming: 1 base; J trimming: 6 bases; junction bases outside the gene matches: 4. The CDR3 sequence: CASSLKAGGFEQYF. The CDR3 nucleotides read TGTGCCAGCAGCTTAAAAGCGGGAGGCTTCGAGCAGTACTTC.

In this sample, this clone turned up once. The V and J genes are TRBV10-1 and TRBJ1-1; no reliable D call. The V and J ends lost 7 bases and 8 bases respectively, with 14 bases between them. CDR3 length: 12 amino acids. CDR1 and CDR2 (germline): WNHNN, SYGVQD (reference sequence). CDR3: CASTWALREAFF. The CDR3 DNA is TGCGCCAGCACCTGGGCCCTAAGGGAAGCTTTCTTT.

The chain has TRBV15 and TRBJ2-1; TRBD2 might be the D (5 bases). The CDR3 runs to 16 residues. CDR1 and CDR2 (germline): LNHNV, YYDKDF (reference sequence). V lost 0 bases and J lost 7, with 16 bases in between. DNA of the CDR3: TGTGCCACCAGCAGAGATCTAAGCGGCCACCTTAATGAGCAGTTCTTC. It yields the protein CATSRDLSGHLNEQFF.

This clone was observed a handful of times. The chain recombines TRBV7-9 with TRBJ1-1; perhaps TRBD1 as D (5 bases). Germline assignment: CDR1 SEHNR and CDR2 FQNEAQ (reference sequence). V was trimmed by 1 base and J by 4 bases, leaving 10 bases between them. The CDR3 sequence is 14 residues long. In nucleotides, the CDR3 is TGTGCCAGCAGCTTAGTGCGACAGAGCACTGAAGCTTTCTTT. This translates into CASSLVRQSTEAFF.

There are a few counts of this clone. J is TRBJ2-7 and V is TRBV5-4; D remains ambiguous. In germline, CDR1 is SGHNT, CDR2 YYREEE (reference sequence). Deletions cut 0 bases from V and 7 bases from J, with 14 bases between. The CDR3 covers 14 residues. The CDR3 protein is CASSLVPRMREQYF. In DNA, the CDR3 is TGTGCCAGCAGCTTGGTCCCCCGGATGAGGGAGCAGTACTTC.

This clone was observed a handful of times. J is TRBJ2-2 and V is TRBV29-1, with 11 bases aligning to TRBD1. Germline values: CDR1 SQVTM, CDR2 ANQGSEA. The CDR3 contains 16 residues. V gave up 0 bases and J gave up 7 bases; unmatched junction bases: 7. CDR3 DNA: TGCAGCGTTGAAGACTCGGACAGGGGGCGTCACGGGGAGCTGTTTTTT. Translating it yields CSVEDSDRGRHGELFF.

This sequence joins TRBV30 and TRBJ2-3; 10 bases align to TRBD2. CDR3 length equals 14 residues. Germline V CDR1 and CDR2: GTSNPN, SVGIG (reference sequence). The V segment lost 3 bases and the J segment 4 bases; nucleotides outside the gene matches: 4. The CDR3 region has the DNA TGTGCCTGGAGAGAGGGACTAGCGCCAGATACGCAGTATTTT. It translates to CAWREGLAPDTQYF.

The J gene is TRBJ2-1, the V gene TRBV20-1; no firm D call. CDR1 is DFQATT and CDR2 is SNEGSKA in the germline V gene (reference sequence). Trimming cost V 3 bases and J 10 bases, with 10 bases left between them. The CDR3 extends over 11 amino acids. The CDR3 sequence is CSARNWAEQFF. Written as DNA, the CDR3 is TGCAGTGCTAGGAACTGGGCCGAGCAGTTCTTC.

This clone was observed a few times. This rearrangement joins TRBV5-4 to TRBJ2-2; TRBD2 aligns across 11 bases. With 0 bases clipped from V and 5 bases from J, the junction kept 3 bases outside the gene matches. Germline values: CDR1 SGHNT, CDR2 YYREEE (reference sequence). The length of the CDR3 is 16 residues. The CDR3 region is CASSLEASGGTGELFF. DNA of the CDR3: TGTGCCAGCAGCTTGGAGGCTAGCGGGGGGACCGGGGAGCTGTTTTTT. Using reference TRBV5-4 and TRBJ2-2 for the parts outside the CDR3, the full variable domain is ETGVTQSPTHLIKTRGQQVTLRCSSQSGHNTVSWYQQALGQGPQFIFQYYREEENGRGNFPPRFSGLQFPNYSSELNVNALELDDSALYLCASSLEASGGTGELFFGEGSRLTVL.

This clone was observed a single time. V gene TRBV28 combines with J gene TRBJ2-1, with a possible D match to TRBD1 (5 bases). Looked up from germline, CDR1 is MDHEN and CDR2 is SYDVKM. This CDR3 is built from 13 residues. Trimming shortened V by 6 bases and J by 9 bases, and 15 bases separated the two germline ends. CDR3 region: CASRHQGLIEQFF. CDR3 coding DNA: TGTGCCAGCAGACACCAGGGTCTGATTGAGCAGTTCTTC.

The chain couples TRBV28 to TRBJ2-6; 11 bases agree with TRBD2. The V and J ends lost 2 bases and 1 base, in that order; junction bases with no gene match: 4. Germline CDR1 is MDHEN and CDR2 is SYDVKM. The CDR3 totals 18 residues. For the CDR3, the DNA is TGTGCCAGCAGTTTACTAGGACTAGCGGGTTCTGGGGCCAACGTCCTGACTTTC. This gives the protein CASSLLGLAGSGANVLTF.

The rearrangement joins TRBV29-1 to TRBJ2-7; the D is unclear. CDR1 is SQVTM, CDR2 ANQGSEA, per germline. V shed 6 bases and J shed 2 bases, with 20 bases lying between them. CDR3 length: 15 amino acids. DNA for the CDR3: TGCAGCGTGGTACTCCTAGAAATGGGTGCCTACGAGCAGTACTTC. Translated, it gives CSVVLLEMGAYEQYF.

This clone has just a few counts. In nucleotides, the CDR3 is TGCGCCAGCAGCCAACGCGGGACAGGGGGATGGGATACGCAGTATTTT. It translates to CASSQRGTGGWDTQYF. V and J are TRBV4-3 and TRBJ2-3, with 11 bases matching TRBD1. The CDR3 consists of 16 residues. V shed 2 bases, J shed 6 bases, and the junction held 7 bases outside the gene matches. CDR1 and CDR2 from the germline V gene are LGHNA and YSLEER.

V usage is TRBV7-9 and J usage is TRBJ2-7; TRBD2 is a possible D gene (6 bases). V was pared by 5 bases and J by 5 bases, with 10 bases between. This CDR3 comprises 12 residues. CDR1 SEHNR and CDR2 FQNEAQ come from the germline V gene (reference sequence). CDR3 region: CASSAGLHEQYF. The CDR3 DNA follows: TGTGCCAGCAGCGCGGGACTCCACGAGCAGTACTTC.

The V gene is TRBV19, the J gene TRBJ1-5, with D unresolved. The CDR3 runs 16 residues. Trimming left V 2 bases short and J 2 bases short, with 13 bases between. Germline CDR1 is LNHDA and CDR2 is SQIVND (reference sequence). In DNA form, the CDR3 reads TGTGCCAGTAGTATACTCCCCCACGGGGGCAATCAGCCCCAGCATTTT. Encoded protein: CASSILPHGGNQPQHF.

This sequence joins TRBV5-4 and TRBJ2-7, with TRBD2 matching over 7 bases. V lost 4 bases to trimming and J lost 2 bases; unmatched junction nucleotides: 12. The germline gives CDR1 SGHNT, CDR2 YYREEE (reference sequence). This CDR3 contains 16 residues. CDR3 loop: CASSPGGSGSAYEQYF. CDR3 bases: TGTGCCAGCAGCCCCGGGGGGAGCGGGTCGGCCTACGAGCAGTACTTC.

The DNA for the CDR3 is TGTGCCACCAGCCGATCCGGGACTACAAATGAGCAGTTCTTC. Encoded protein: CATSRSGTTNEQFF. The V gene is TRBV15, the J gene TRBJ2-1; 7 bases align to TRBD2. In germline, CDR1 is LNHNV, CDR2 YYDKDF (reference sequence). V lost 5 bases and J lost 7; bases outside the gene matches: 8. The CDR3 spans 14 residues.